The 7 T cell receptor beta chains presented below share a single source sample, sequenced in a study of neoadjuvant anti-PD-1 for oral cavity cancer. TCRdb's table, derived via immunoSEQ multiplex PCR, lists solely in-frame clones and lacks some. The sample includes 15,000 to 20,000 clones, 69% seen only once; the top ten take roughly 2.6%. The sample in question was PBMCs, obtained before nivolumab (anti-PD-1) treatment. The receptor source for this set is a person aged 40 to 85 with oral cavity squamous cell carcinoma.

In its sample, this clone was seen a few times. The chain links TRBV30 to TRBJ1-2, with TRBD1 identical over 9 bases. Germline values: CDR1 GTSNPN, CDR2 SVGIG (reference sequence). The CDR3 covers 14 residues. The V gene end was trimmed by 3 bases and the J gene end by 8 bases; junction bases not matched to a gene: 10. The chain's CDR3 is CAWSYTGGAAGYTF. The CDR3 DNA follows: TGTGCCTGGAGCTACACAGGGGGCGCGGCCGGCTACACCTTC.

V usage is TRBV5-6 and J usage is TRBJ2-2, with 9 bases that match TRBD1. After removal of 4 bases from V and 7 bases from J, the junction contained 14 bases not matched to a gene. This CDR3 has 17 amino acids. CDR1 is SGHDT and CDR2 is YYEEEE in the germline V gene. The CDR3 reads CASSPRGRQGVSGELFF. The CDR3 DNA sequence: TGTGCCAGCAGCCCACGGGGCCGACAGGGGGTGAGCGGGGAGCTGTTTTTT.

This chain uses TRBV5-1 with TRBJ1-4, with D possibly being TRBD1 (5 bases). The CDR3 loop spans 14 amino acids. From germline, CDR1 is SGHRS and CDR2 YFSETQ. V was cut by 6 bases and J by 7 bases, with 16 bases left in between. DNA for the CDR3: TGCGCCAGCAAACAGGCAGTAAGCGGTGAAAAACTGTTTTTT. Translation gives CASKQAVSGEKLFF.

The chain combines TRBV7-9 with TRBJ2-2; TRBD1 agrees at 8 bases. The length of the CDR3 is 14 residues. Per the germline V gene, CDR1 is SEHNR and CDR2 is FQNEAQ (reference sequence). The junction had 3 bases not matched to a gene; V was cut back by 5 bases and J by 4 bases. This CDR3 is CASSPQGVTGELFF. The CDR3 nucleotides are TGTGCCAGCAGCCCACAGGGGGTCACCGGGGAGCTGTTTTTT.

The chain is built from TRBV19 and TRBJ1-1; tentatively, D is TRBD1 (5 bases). Trimming stripped 5 bases from V and 2 bases from J, with 18 bases between. Germline-derived CDR1 and CDR2 are LNHDA and SQIVND (reference sequence). The CDR3 spans 16 residues. The CDR3 nucleotides read TGTGCCAGTAGTTCCCCGGAAGGGGCCCCTAACACTGAAGCTTTCTTT. Residues: CASSSPEGAPNTEAFF.

A few counts support this clone. The chain couples TRBV30 to TRBJ1-4, with D hard to call. The ends were cut back, 0 bases at V and 7 bases at J, with 15 bases in the middle. This CDR3 region has 15 residues. Germline V CDR1 and CDR2: GTSNPN, SVGIG (reference sequence). In DNA form, the CDR3 reads TGTGCCTGGAGTGTACGCGAGGCCACGGGTGAAAAACTGTTTTTT. Translation: CAWSVREATGEKLFF.

The CDR3 spells CASSEYAGVGYEQYF. The CDR3 bases are TGCGCCAGCAGTGAGTATGCGGGGGTAGGCTACGAGCAGTACTTC. V and J are TRBV10-2 and TRBJ2-7; 7 bases line up with TRBD2. Germline lookup yields CDR1 WSHSY and CDR2 SAAADI. Unmatched junction bases numbered 6, after V lost 1 base and J lost 3 bases. The CDR3 has 15 amino acids.